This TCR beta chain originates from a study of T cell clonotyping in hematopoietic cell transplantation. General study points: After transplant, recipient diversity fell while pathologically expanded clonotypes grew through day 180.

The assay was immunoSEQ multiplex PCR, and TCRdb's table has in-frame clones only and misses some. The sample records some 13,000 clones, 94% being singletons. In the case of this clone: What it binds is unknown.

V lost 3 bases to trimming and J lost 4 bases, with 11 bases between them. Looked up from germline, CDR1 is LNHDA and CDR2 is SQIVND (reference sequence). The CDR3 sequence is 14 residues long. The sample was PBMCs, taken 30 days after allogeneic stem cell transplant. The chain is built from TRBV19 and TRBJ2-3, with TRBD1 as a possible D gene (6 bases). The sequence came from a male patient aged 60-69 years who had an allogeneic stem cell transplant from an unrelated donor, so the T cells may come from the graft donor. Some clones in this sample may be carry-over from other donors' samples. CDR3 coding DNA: TGTGCCAGTAGTATTCAGGGGCTGGCAGATACGCAGTATTTT. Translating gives CASSIQGLADTQYF.